The next 32 T cell receptor beta chains were all read from a single sample in a study of blood T cells in healthy people across ages. Through a sample-barcoded 5' primer and a J-beta primer mix, a second PCR was run for roughly 6 to 11 cycles. One entry per CDR3 protein results from TCRdb running MiXCR on the 5' RACE reads. The sample comprises 1 million to 1.2 million distinct CDR3 sequences, approximately 38% of which are singletons, and 13% rests with the top ten. The sample was blood. The receptors were gathered from a man aged 18 to 29 in good health.

V is TRBV5-1 and J is TRBJ2-1; 9 bases line up with TRBD1. The CDR3 runs to 16 residues. J lost 3 bases, V lost 4 bases, and 8 bases had no gene match. Germline V gene data show CDR1 as SGHRS and CDR2 as YFSETQ. CDR3 sequence: CASSLHRDRDYNEQFF. The DNA of the CDR3 is TGCGCCAGCAGCCTCCACCGGGACAGGGACTACAATGAGCAGTTCTTC.

The chain carries TRBV20-1 and TRBJ1-4; possible D gene TRBD1, 5 bases. The CDR3 is 15 residues long. Germline V lookup: CDR1 DFQATT, CDR2 SNEGSKA (reference sequence). With 2 bases removed from V and 2 bases from J, the gap between germline ends came to 12 bases. The CDR3 DNA sequence: TGCAGTGCTAGACCCGGGGGGTCTACTAATGAAAAACTGTTTTTT. Protein sequence: CSARPGGSTNEKLFF.

The rearrangement links TRBV6-5 to TRBJ2-3, with TRBD2 identical over 8 bases. The germline V gene encodes CDR1 MNHEY and CDR2 SVGAGI. The CDR3 length is 15 residues. Losses at the gene ends were 5 bases for V and 2 bases for J; bases not matched to a gene: 6. The CDR3 nucleotides read TGTGCCAGCAGTCAAACCGGGGGGGACACAGATACGCAGTATTTT. Protein sequence: CASSQTGGDTDTQYF.

The genes are TRBV14 and TRBJ2-4, with D perhaps given as TRBD1 or TRBD2 (6 bases each). The J call may be in error: the DNA end matches TRBJ2-7 better. Germline lookup yields CDR1 SGHDN and CDR2 FVKESK. The CDR3 has 17 residues. CDR3 sequence reads: CASSQRAGEVSVYEQYF. The CDR3 region has the DNA TGTGCCAGCAGCCAACGAGCAGGGGAGGTTTCGGTCTACGAGCAGTACTTC.

The chain carries TRBV6-5 and TRBJ2-1; TRBD2 agrees at 14 bases. V lost 2 bases, J lost 4 bases, and 7 bases stayed unmatched. Looked up from germline, CDR1 is MNHEY and CDR2 is SVGAGI. This CDR3 region has 18 residues. Here the CDR3 reads CASSYTGLAGGPYNEQFF. The CDR3 nucleotides read TGTGCCAGCAGTTACACCGGACTAGCGGGGGGACCATACAATGAGCAGTTCTTC.

This clonotype has a handful of counts. This chain connects TRBV29-1 to TRBJ1-2; no reliable D call. Germline-derived CDR1 and CDR2 are SQVTM and ANQGSEA. The CDR3 is 12 amino acids. The ends were cut back, 2 bases at V and 4 bases at J, with 8 bases in the middle. The CDR3 sequence is CSVEQPPYGYTF. The CDR3 DNA is TGCAGCGTTGAACAACCCCCCTATGGCTACACCTTC. The full variable domain, in which reference TRBV29-1 and TRBJ1-2 provide the parts outside the CDR3, is SAVISQKPSRDICQRGTSLTIQCQVDSQVTMMFWYRQQPGQSLTLIATANQGSEATYESGFVIDKFPISRPNLTFSTLTVSNMSPEDSSIYLCSVEQPPYGYTFGSGTRLTVV.

This clonotype was recorded at least ten times. The chain joins TRBV3-1 to TRBJ1-2; D unresolved. CDR1 and CDR2 (germline): LGHDT, YNNKEL (reference sequence). The CDR3 is 12 amino acids. Trimming stripped 0 bases from V and 4 bases from J, with 3 bases between. The CDR3 bases are TGTGCCAGCAGCCAAGAGAGCTATGGCTACACCTTC. Translated, it gives CASSQESYGYTF.

This rearrangement joins TRBV4-1 to TRBJ2-1; 13 bases line up with TRBD2. The trim removed 1 base at V and 0 bases at J, leaving 9 bases unmatched. This CDR3 spans 20 amino acids. Germline V lookup: CDR1 MGHRA, CDR2 YSYEKL. The CDR3 spells CASSQASGTSGKSSYNEQFF. The CDR3, as DNA: TGCGCCAGCAGCCAAGCCTCCGGGACTAGCGGGAAGAGCTCCTACAATGAGCAGTTCTTC.

Many counts were recorded for this clonotype. V is TRBV25-1 and J is TRBJ2-5; the D is unclear. Trimming cost V 1 base and J 0 bases, with 3 bases left between them. Germline V CDR1 and CDR2: MGHDK, SYGVNS. The CDR3 is made up of 13 amino acids. The CDR3 reads CASSEWDQETQYF. CDR3 DNA sequence: TGTGCCAGCAGTGAATGGGACCAAGAGACCCAGTACTTC.

This clonotype was counted only a few times. V is TRBV5-1 and J is TRBJ2-1; D remains unclear. This CDR3 contains 16 residues. V lost 0 bases and J lost 0, with 10 bases in between. Germline V lookup: CDR1 SGHRS, CDR2 YFSETQ. CDR3 coding DNA: TGCGCCAGCAGCTTGGACGGTTTAAGCTCCTACAATGAGCAGTTCTTC. It specifies CASSLDGLSSYNEQFF.

The chain has TRBV10-3 and TRBJ2-2, with 13 bases matching TRBD2. CDR3 size: 14 residues. The V gene end was trimmed by 4 bases and the J gene end by 10 bases; junction bases not matched to a gene: 3. Germline CDR1 and CDR2: ENHRY and SYGVKD. In nucleotides, the CDR3 is TGTGCCATCAGTGGACTAGCGGGGGGCATGGAGCTGTTTTTT. This codes for CAISGLAGGMELFF.

This clonotype was seen a handful of times. V is TRBV29-1 and J is TRBJ2-7; D is undetermined. The CDR3 covers 12 residues. V dropped 0 bases and J dropped 7 bases, with 10 bases sitting between them. Germline V CDR1 and CDR2: SQVTM, ANQGSEA. In DNA form, the CDR3 reads TGCAGCGTTGAAGATCGAATATATGAGCAGTACTTC. Its protein product is CSVEDRIYEQYF.

The genes are TRBV20-1 and TRBJ2-1, with 10 nucleotides matching TRBD2. The CDR3 is 14 amino acids. After removal of 3 bases from V and 6 bases from J, the junction contained 5 bases not matched to a gene. Looked up from germline, CDR1 is DFQATT and CDR2 is SNEGSKA (reference sequence). CDR3 residues: CSASSGGEANEQFF. CDR3 coding DNA: TGCAGTGCTAGCAGCGGGGGGGAGGCCAATGAGCAGTTCTTC.

This chain joins TRBV5-1 and TRBJ2-1; 9 nucleotides line up with TRBD2. CDR1 is SGHRS, CDR2 YFSETQ, per germline. The CDR3 covers 18 residues. V lost 4 bases to trimming and J lost 3 bases; unmatched junction nucleotides: 14. The CDR3 DNA is TGCGCCAGCAGCGCGAGTCGAGGAGCGGGGGGCTTCTACAATGAGCAGTTCTTC. This translates into CASSASRGAGGFYNEQFF.

This clonotype was counted many times. The chain links TRBV29-1 to TRBJ2-5, with a tentative D call TRBD1 (7 bases). CDR1 is SQVTM and CDR2 is ANQGSEA in the germline V gene. This CDR3 contains 14 residues. V was shortened by 0 bases and J by 5 bases, with 13 bases between the two germline ends. In DNA form, the CDR3 reads TGCAGCGTTGAAGATAAAGGAGGGGGCGAGACCCAGTACTTC. Amino acids: CSVEDKGGGETQYF.

There are a few counts of this clonotype. The V gene is TRBV4-1, the J gene TRBJ1-4; D is undetermined. This CDR3 has 14 residues. Germline V CDR1 and CDR2: MGHRA, YSYEKL. The V gene lost 6 bases and the J gene lost 5 bases, with 13 bases spanning the gap. This chain's CDR3 is CASRPTRGNEKLFF. The CDR3 DNA follows: TGCGCCAGCAGACCCACCCGCGGGAATGAAAAACTGTTTTTT.

The V and J genes are TRBV5-1 and TRBJ2-2; TRBD1 aligns across 9 bases. The CDR3 is 16 residues long. V shed 0 bases and J 3 bases; nucleotides not matched to a gene: 3. Germline V lookup: CDR1 SGHRS, CDR2 YFSETQ. The CDR3 loop is CASSLGGQGYTGELFF. The CDR3 DNA is TGCGCCAGCAGCTTGGGAGGACAGGGGTACACCGGGGAGCTGTTTTTT.

The V gene is TRBV18, the J gene TRBJ1-1; a possible D gene is TRBD1 (6 bases). Trimming shortened V by 0 bases and J by 6 bases, and 20 bases separated the two germline ends. Germline loops: CDR1 KGHSH, CDR2 LQKENI. This CDR3 contains 17 residues. CDR3 sequence reads: CASSPPRGGGSVAEAFF. CDR3 DNA: TGTGCCAGCTCACCACCGAGGGGAGGGGGATCAGTCGCTGAAGCTTTCTTT.

This clonotype occurred a few times. J is TRBJ2-1 and V is TRBV3-1, with a weak D call TRBD1 (5 bases). There are 14 residues in the CDR3. Trimming cost V 7 bases and J 2 bases, with 12 bases left between them. CDR1 is LGHDT, CDR2 YNNKEL, per germline (reference sequence). Here the CDR3 reads CASTGQGPYNEQFF. CDR3 DNA sequence: TGTGCCAGCACAGGGCAGGGTCCCTACAATGAGCAGTTCTTC.

This chain uses TRBV7-2 with TRBJ1-5; D is unclear. The CDR3 is 13 amino acids. The germline V gene encodes CDR1 SGHTA and CDR2 FQGNSA. Trimming left V 5 bases short and J 4 bases short, with 9 bases between. Here the CDR3 DNA reads TGTGCCAGCAGCGCGGACGCTAATCAGCCCCAGCATTTT. Translating gives CASSADANQPQHF. Filled out from reference TRBV7-2 and TRBJ1-5, the complete variable domain reads GAGVSQSPSNKVTEKGKDVELRCDPISGHTALYWYRQSLGQGLEFLIYFQGNSAPDKSGLPSDRFSAERTGGSVSTLTIQRTQQEDSAVYLCASSADANQPQHFGDGTRLSIL.

This chain links TRBV2 with TRBJ2-1, with D possibly matching TRBD2 (6 bases). Germline V gene sequence: CDR1 SNHLY, CDR2 FYNNEI. The CDR3 loop spans 15 amino acids. V lost 2 bases and J lost 2, with 10 bases in between. This chain's CDR3 is CASSESGQAYNEQFF. The CDR3 DNA is TGTGCCAGCAGTGAAAGCGGGCAGGCCTACAATGAGCAGTTCTTC.

This clonotype was detected a few times. This sequence joins TRBV28 and TRBJ1-1; D not resolved. Germline V gives CDR1 MDHEN, CDR2 SYDVKM. Between the trimmed V and J ends, which lost 5 bases and 1 base, there was a span of 8 bases. The CDR3 loop spans 13 amino acids. The CDR3 region has the DNA TGTGCCAGCAGTCATGAGGGGAACACTGAAGCTTTCTTT. It is translated as CASSHEGNTEAFF.

The chain couples TRBV29-1 to TRBJ1-1, with D possibly matching TRBD1 (6 bases). Trimming pared 7 bases from V and 8 bases from J, leaving 14 bases between. CDR1 and CDR2 from the germline V gene are SQVTM and ANQGSEA. This CDR3 spans 11 amino acids. Here the CDR3 reads CSGVDSPEAFF. The CDR3 DNA is TGCAGCGGGGTGGACAGTCCGGAAGCTTTCTTT.

The genes are TRBV7-2 and TRBJ1-5, with D perhaps TRBD1 (6 bases). V was cut by 1 base and J by 6 bases, with 13 bases left in between. CDR1 SGHTA and CDR2 FQGNSA come from the germline V gene. The CDR3 consists of 15 residues. CDR3 in amino acids: CASSLELQGAQPQHF. The CDR3 region has the DNA TGTGCCAGCAGCTTAGAGTTACAGGGAGCTCAGCCCCAGCATTTT.

The chain is built from TRBV4-2 and TRBJ2-4; D call uncertain. The end of the DNA fits TRBJ2-7 better, so the J call may be wrong. Per germline, CDR1 LGHNA and CDR2 YNFKEQ. The CDR3 covers 15 residues. The CDR3 loop reads CASSQDLYGPYEQYF. The DNA for the CDR3 is TGTGCCAGCAGCCAAGATCTCTACGGACCCTACGAGCAGTACTTC.

The CDR3 sequence: CSAAGLERTEAFF. CDR3 nucleotide sequence: TGCAGTGCTGCAGGGTTGGAGAGGACTGAAGCTTTCTTT. The V gene is TRBV20-1, the J gene TRBJ1-1; possible D gene TRBD1, 5 bases. Between the trimmed V and J ends, which lost 5 bases and 5 bases, there was a span of 15 bases. The germline V gene has CDR1 DFQATT and CDR2 SNEGSKA (reference sequence). This CDR3 is built from 13 residues.

There are a few counts of this clonotype. J is TRBJ2-5 and V is TRBV3-1; D is uncertain. The germline gives CDR1 LGHDT, CDR2 YNNKEL (reference sequence). Trimming shortened V by 0 bases and J by 3 bases, and 20 bases separated the two germline ends. The CDR3 spans 18 residues. Written as DNA, the CDR3 is TGTGCCAGCAGCCAAGATCTCACTGACAAGGCCCTTAAAGAGACCCAGTACTTC. This codes for CASSQDLTDKALKETQYF.

The chain combines TRBV7-9 with TRBJ2-7; 10 bases fit TRBD1. After removal of 5 bases from V and 4 bases from J, the junction contained 11 bases not matched to a gene. This CDR3 spans 16 amino acids. The germline CDR1 and CDR2 sequences are SEHNR and FQNEAQ (reference sequence). The CDR3 bases are TGTGCCAGCAGCCCAAACCCCCAGGGACAGGGGTACGAGCAGTACTTC. Encoded protein: CASSPNPQGQGYEQYF.

A single count supports this clonotype. A read error may account for a junction end that differs from germline. This rearrangement joins TRBV6-1 to TRBJ1-5; D possibly corresponds to TRBD1 (5 bases). The CDR3 sequence is 14 residues long. CDR1 is MNHNS, CDR2 SASEGT, per germline. The CDR3 region is CAGSEAGHNQPQHF. CDR3 in DNA: TGTGCCGGCAGCGAAGCAGGGCACAATCAGCCCCAGCATTTT.

The chain uses TRBV6-6 and TRBJ1-3, with D maybe TRBD1 (6 bases). The CDR3 is made up of 17 amino acids. Trimming removed 0 bases at V and 3 bases at J, with 15 bases between. CDR1 and CDR2 (germline): MNHNY, SVGAGI (reference sequence). The CDR3 nucleotides read TGTGCCAGCAGTTACTCTGGCATAAGGGACAATGGAAACACCATATATTTT. Encoded protein: CASSYSGIRDNGNTIYF.

Only one count was recorded for this clonotype. The rearrangement links TRBV7-9 to TRBJ2-1; 9 bases match TRBD1. Germline assignment: CDR1 SEHNR and CDR2 FQNEAQ (reference sequence). The CDR3 sequence is 16 residues long. V trimming: 5 bases; J trimming: 2 bases; junction bases outside the gene matches: 7. CDR3 residues: CASSPTGTGPYNEQFF. Written as DNA, the CDR3 is TGTGCCAGCAGCCCCACCGGGACAGGGCCCTACAATGAGCAGTTCTTC.

Of note for this clonotype: A junction boundary mismatches the germline segment, possibly from a read error. The DNA for the CDR3 is TGCGCCAGCAGCCAGTCCCGGCGGCAAGAGACCCGGTACTTC. Protein product: CASSQSRRQETRYF. The chain links TRBV4-3 to TRBJ2-5; D is undetermined. CDR1 is LGHNA and CDR2 is YSLEER in the germline V gene. The CDR3 runs to 14 residues.